This T cell receptor beta chain was identified in a study of human T cells and chemical hapten exposure. Worth noting for this clonotype: Its antigen is not known.

The authors' total RNA extraction used unfractionated whole blood. The CDR3 spans 16 residues. Germline V gene data show CDR1 as GTSNPN and CDR2 as SVGIG (reference sequence). The V and J ends lost 2 bases and 0 bases respectively, with 11 bases between them. General study points: Those TCRs sitting above 1 in 1000 frequency stayed the same with DPC sensitization.

The study used a library that attached unique molecular identifiers to individual cDNA molecules. Original methodology: Between roughly 23,224 and 700,000 TCRs appeared in each sample, and the median stood at roughly 100,000. Using its own MiXCR run on the 5' RACE reads, TCRdb lists one record per CDR3 protein. The V and J calls and clone size are TCRdb's, not the authors'. The sample has roughly 110,000 distinct CDR3 sequences, around 20% seen once. The chain recombines TRBV30 with TRBJ2-6; D perhaps matches TRBD2 (5 bases). The receptor comes from a human donor in good health. DNA of the CDR3: TGTGCCTGGAGTCACCGAGGGTTCTCTGGGGCCAACGTCCTGACTTTC. Translated, it gives CAWSHRGFSGANVLTF.